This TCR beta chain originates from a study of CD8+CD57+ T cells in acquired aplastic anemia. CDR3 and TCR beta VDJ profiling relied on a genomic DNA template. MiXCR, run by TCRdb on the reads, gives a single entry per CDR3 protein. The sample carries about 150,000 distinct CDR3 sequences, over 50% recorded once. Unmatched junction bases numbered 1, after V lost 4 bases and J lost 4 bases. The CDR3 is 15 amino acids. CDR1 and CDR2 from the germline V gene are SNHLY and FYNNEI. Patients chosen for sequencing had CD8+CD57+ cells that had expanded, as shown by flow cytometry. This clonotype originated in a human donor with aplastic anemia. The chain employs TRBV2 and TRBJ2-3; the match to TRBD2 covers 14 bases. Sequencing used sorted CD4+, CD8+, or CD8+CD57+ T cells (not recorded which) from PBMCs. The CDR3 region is CASSVGLAGADTQYF. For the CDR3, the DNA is TGTGCCAGCAGTGTGGGACTAGCGGGGGCAGATACGCAGTATTTT.